This TCR beta chain was captured by sequencing in a study of cytomegalovirus exposure and HLA in healthy donors. Amplification used 60 Vbeta primers and 13 Jbeta primers. Measured with immunoSEQ multiplex PCR; TCRdb has only the in-frame clones, and not every one. The top ten hold approximately 2.2% of the sample, which has 80,000 to 95,000 clones, roughly two thirds seen once. Remarks on this clone: Its specificity is not known.

From germline, CDR1 is SGHNT and CDR2 YENEEA. CDR3 length equals 15 residues. Trimming took 1 base from V and 2 from J; bases not matched to a gene: 5. Overall study results and limits: According to an earlier analysis, most TCR beta V segments yielded productive rearrangements about 87% or about 30% of the time.

The sequence was obtained from a human donor in good health. Source material: PBMCs. V usage is TRBV11-3 and J usage is TRBJ2-7; TRBD1 aligns across 7 bases. CDR3: CASSLARDRTYEQYF. In nucleotides, the CDR3 is TGTGCCAGCAGCTTAGCGAGGGACAGAACCTACGAGCAGTACTTC.